This T cell receptor beta chain was observed in a study of blood T cell repertoires in COVID-19. Looking at the study overall: Spain, Italy and the United States supplied samples that represented acute and convalescent COVID-19.

The repertoire was sequenced with immunoSEQ multiplex PCR; TCRdb's copy has only in-frame clones and lacks some. The sample lists approximately 200,000 clones, nearly 90% seen once, with about a tenth in the top ten. Resolution of symptoms, clearance, or two negative PCRs was present in recovered Cohort 3 donors. The V end lost 5 bases, the J end lost 16 bases, and 14 bases lay between the germline ends. The CDR3 has 11 residues. Germline V lookup: CDR1 MDHEN, CDR2 SYDVKM. The origin of this receptor is a man aged 25 to 40 who had recovered from COVID-19. Sequencing was done on a sample of PBMCs or T cells enriched from blood (not recorded which). The chain recombines TRBV28 with TRBJ1-4; D remains ambiguous. CDR3 residues: CASSHTMLRFF. The CDR3 coding sequence is TGTGCCAGCAGTCATACTATGTTACGGTTTTTT.